This T cell receptor (beta chain) was sequenced in a study of human T cells and chemical hapten exposure. Study-level findings and limits: After DPC sensitization, TCRs above 1 in 1000 frequency showed no change.

TCRdb ran MiXCR on the RACE reads and lists one entry per CDR3 protein. In the table there are approximately 89,000 distinct CDR3 sequences, 6% to 8.5% of which are singletons. Many counts were recorded for this clonotype. Its antigen is not identified. The CDR3 contains 16 residues. The trim removed 6 bases at V and 2 bases at J, leaving 7 bases unmatched. Time point meaning: patch test 2, 6 weeks after DPC sensitization. Stated treatment: therapeutic diphenylcyclopropenone sensitization with weekly scalp DPC. Every donor had alopecia and was 18 to 70 years old; all were suitable for DPC. The TCR comes from a woman aged 25 to 39 with alopecia areata. Some clones in this sample may be carry-over from other donors' samples. The sample consisted of whole blood, taken in connection with sensitization to the hapten diphenylcyclopropenone (DPC). The chain has TRBV12-3 or TRBV12-4 and TRBJ2-6; 7 bases line up with TRBD1. CDR3 amino acids: CASSFSTGPGANVLTF. The CDR3 DNA reads TGTGCCAGCAGCTTCTCGACAGGGCCTGGGGCCAACGTCCTGACTTTC.